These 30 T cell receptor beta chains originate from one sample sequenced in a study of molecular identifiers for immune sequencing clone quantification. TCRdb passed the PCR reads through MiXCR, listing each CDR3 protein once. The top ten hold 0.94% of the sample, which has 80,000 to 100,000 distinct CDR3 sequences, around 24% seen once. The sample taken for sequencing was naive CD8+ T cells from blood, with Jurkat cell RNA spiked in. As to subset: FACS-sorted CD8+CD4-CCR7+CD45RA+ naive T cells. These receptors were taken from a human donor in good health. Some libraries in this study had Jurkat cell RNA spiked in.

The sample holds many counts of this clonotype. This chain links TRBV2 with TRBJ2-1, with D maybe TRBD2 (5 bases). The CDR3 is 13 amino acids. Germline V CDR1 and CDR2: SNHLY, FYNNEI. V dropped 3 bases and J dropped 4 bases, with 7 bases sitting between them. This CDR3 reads CASSDEGYNEQFF. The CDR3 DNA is TGTGCCAGCAGTGATGAGGGATACAATGAGCAGTTCTTC.

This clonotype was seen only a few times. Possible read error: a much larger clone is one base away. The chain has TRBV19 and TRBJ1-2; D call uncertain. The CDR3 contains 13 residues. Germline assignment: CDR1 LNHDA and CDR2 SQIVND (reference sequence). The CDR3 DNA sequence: TGTACCAGTAGTGGAGGGAGCGGCTATGGCTACACCTTC. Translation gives CTSSGGSGYGYTF.

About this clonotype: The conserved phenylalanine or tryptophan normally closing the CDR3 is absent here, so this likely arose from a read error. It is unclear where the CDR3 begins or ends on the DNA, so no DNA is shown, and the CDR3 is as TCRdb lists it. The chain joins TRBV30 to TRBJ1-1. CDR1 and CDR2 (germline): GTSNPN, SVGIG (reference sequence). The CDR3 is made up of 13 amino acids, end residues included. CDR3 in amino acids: CAWSVQVNTEAIY.

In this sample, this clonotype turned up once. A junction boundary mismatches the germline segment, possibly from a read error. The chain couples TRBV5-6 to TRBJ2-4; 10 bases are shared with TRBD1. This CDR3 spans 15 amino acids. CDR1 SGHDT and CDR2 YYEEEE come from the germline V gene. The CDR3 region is CASSLSGQGQNVQYF. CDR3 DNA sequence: TGTGCCAGCAGCTTATCGGGACAGGGGCAAAACGTTCAGTACTTC.

The CDR3 DNA follows: TGTGCCAGCAGTTGGGGACAGGGAATACCCACAGATACGCAGTATTTT. Encoded protein: CASSWGQGIPTDTQYF. The chain has TRBV5-8 and TRBJ2-3; TRBD1 aligns across 9 bases. Germline V CDR1 and CDR2: SGHTS, YDEGEE. This CDR3 comprises 16 residues. V shed 5 bases and J 2 bases; nucleotides not matched to a gene: 9.

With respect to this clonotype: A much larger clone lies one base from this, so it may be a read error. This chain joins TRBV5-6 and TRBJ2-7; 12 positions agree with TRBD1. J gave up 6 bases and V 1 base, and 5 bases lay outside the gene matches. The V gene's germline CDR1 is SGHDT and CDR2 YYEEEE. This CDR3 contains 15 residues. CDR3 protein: CASSLSGTGGCEQYF. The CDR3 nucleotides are TGTGCCAGCAGCTTGTCCGGGACAGGGGGCTGCGAGCAGTACTTC.

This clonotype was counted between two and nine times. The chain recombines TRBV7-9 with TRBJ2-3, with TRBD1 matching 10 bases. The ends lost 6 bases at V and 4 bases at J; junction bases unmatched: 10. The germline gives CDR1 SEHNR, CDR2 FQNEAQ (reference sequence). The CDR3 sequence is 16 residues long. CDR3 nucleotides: TGTGCCAGCAGGCTGACAGGGGGCCAAGGGGCAGATACGCAGTATTTT. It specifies CASRLTGGQGADTQYF.

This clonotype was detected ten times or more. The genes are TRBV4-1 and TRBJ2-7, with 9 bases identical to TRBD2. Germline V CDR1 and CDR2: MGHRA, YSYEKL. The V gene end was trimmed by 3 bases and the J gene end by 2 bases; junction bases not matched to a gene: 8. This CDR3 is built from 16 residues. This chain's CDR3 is CASSHDFSGGAYEQYF. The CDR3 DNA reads TGCGCCAGCAGCCACGACTTTAGCGGGGGTGCCTACGAGCAGTACTTC.

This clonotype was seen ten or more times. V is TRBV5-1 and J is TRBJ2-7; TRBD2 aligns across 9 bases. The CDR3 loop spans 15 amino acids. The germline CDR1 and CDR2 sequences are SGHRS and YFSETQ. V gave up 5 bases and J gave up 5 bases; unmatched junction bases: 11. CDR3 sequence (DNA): TGCGCCAGCAGGGTAGCGGGGGATAAGACAAACGAGCAGTACTTC. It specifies CASRVAGDKTNEQYF.

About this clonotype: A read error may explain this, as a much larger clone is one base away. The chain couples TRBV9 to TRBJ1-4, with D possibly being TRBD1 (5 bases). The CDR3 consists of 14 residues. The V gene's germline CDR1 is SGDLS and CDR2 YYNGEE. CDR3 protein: CASSTGVTNEKPFF. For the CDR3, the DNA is TGTGCCAGCAGCACGGGGGTGACTAATGAAAAACCGTTTTTT.

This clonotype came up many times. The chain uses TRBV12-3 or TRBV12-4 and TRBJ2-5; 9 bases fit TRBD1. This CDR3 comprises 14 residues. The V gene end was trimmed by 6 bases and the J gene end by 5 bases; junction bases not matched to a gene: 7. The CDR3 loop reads CASRSGTGLETQYF. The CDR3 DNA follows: TGTGCCAGCAGGTCCGGGACAGGGTTGGAGACCCAGTACTTC.

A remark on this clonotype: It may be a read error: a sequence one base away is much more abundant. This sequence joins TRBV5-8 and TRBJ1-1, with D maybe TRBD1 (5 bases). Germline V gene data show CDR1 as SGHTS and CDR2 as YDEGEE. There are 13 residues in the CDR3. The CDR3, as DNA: TGTGCCGGCAGCTTTGGACAGAACACTGAAGCTTTCTTT. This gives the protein CAGSFGQNTEAFF.

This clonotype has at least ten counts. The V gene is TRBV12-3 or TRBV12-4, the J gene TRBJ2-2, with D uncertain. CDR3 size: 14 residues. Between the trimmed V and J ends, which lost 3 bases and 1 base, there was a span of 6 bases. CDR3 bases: TGTGCCAGCAGTTTCTTCGTGAACACCGGGGAGCTGTTTTTT. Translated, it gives CASSFFVNTGELFF.

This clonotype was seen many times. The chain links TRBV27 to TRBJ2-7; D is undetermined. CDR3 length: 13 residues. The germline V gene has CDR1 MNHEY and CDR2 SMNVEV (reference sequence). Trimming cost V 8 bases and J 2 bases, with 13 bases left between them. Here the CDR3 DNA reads TGTGCCAGCGCCTGGCGGCCAACCTACGAGCAGTACTTC. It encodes CASAWRPTYEQYF.

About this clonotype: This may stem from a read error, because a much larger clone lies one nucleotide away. CDR3: CASSFGTSGMWDTDTQYF. CDR3 coding DNA: TGTGCCAGCAGTTTTGGGACTAGCGGGATGTGGGACACAGATACGCAGTATTTT. This chain connects TRBV28 to TRBJ2-3, with 13 bases identical to TRBD2. This CDR3 is built from 18 residues. V gave up 3 bases and J gave up 2 bases; unmatched junction bases: 8. Germline V gene lookup returns CDR1 MDHEN and CDR2 SYDVKM.

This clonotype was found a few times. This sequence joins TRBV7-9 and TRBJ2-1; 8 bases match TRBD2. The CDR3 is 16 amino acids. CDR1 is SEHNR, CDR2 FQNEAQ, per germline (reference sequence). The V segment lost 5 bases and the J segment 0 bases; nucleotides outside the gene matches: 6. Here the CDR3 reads CASSPRAGGSYNEQFF. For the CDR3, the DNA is TGTGCCAGCAGCCCCAGGGCGGGGGGCTCCTACAATGAGCAGTTCTTC. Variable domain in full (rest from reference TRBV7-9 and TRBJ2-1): DTGVSQNPRHKITKRGQNVTFRCDPISEHNRLYWYRQTLGQGPEFLTYFQNEAQLEKSRLLSDRFSAERPKGSFSTLEIQRTEQGDSAMYLCASSPRAGGSYNEQFFGPGTRLTVL.

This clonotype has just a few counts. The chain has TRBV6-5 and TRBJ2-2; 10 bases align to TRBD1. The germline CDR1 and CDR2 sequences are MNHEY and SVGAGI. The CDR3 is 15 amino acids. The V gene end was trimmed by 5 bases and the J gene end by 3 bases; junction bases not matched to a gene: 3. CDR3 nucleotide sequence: TGTGCCAGCAGTCTCGGGACAGGGGACACCGGGGAGCTGTTTTTT. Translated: CASSLGTGDTGELFF.

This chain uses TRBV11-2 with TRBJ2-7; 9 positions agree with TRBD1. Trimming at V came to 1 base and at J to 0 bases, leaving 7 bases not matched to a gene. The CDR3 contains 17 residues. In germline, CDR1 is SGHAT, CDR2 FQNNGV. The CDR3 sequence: CASSLVLQGANSYEQYF. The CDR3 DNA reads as TGTGCCAGCAGCTTAGTACTACAGGGGGCGAACTCCTACGAGCAGTACTTC.

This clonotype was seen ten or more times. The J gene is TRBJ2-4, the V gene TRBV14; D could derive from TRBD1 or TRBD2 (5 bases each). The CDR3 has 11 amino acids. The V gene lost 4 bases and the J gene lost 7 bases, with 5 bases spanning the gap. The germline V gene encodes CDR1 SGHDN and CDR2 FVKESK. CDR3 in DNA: TGTGCCAGCAGCCGGGGGAACATTCAGTACTTC. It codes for CASSRGNIQYF.

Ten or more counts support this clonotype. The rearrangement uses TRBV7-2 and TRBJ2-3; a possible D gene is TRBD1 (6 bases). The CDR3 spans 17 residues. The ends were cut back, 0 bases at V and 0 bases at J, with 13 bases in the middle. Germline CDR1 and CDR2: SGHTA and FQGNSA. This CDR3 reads CASSLALRGTSTDTQYF. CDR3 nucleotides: TGTGCCAGCAGCTTAGCGCTAAGGGGGACCAGCACAGATACGCAGTATTTT.

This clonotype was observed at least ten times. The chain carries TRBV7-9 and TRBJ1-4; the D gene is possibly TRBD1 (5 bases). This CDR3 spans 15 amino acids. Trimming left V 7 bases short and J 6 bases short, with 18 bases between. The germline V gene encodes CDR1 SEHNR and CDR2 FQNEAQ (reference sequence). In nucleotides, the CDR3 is TGTGCCAGCACCGACCAGGGCTATGGTGATGAAAAACTGTTTTTT. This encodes CASTDQGYGDEKLFF.

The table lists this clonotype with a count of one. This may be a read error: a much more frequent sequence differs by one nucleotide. The CDR3 is CASSTRTGERFF. CDR3 sequence (DNA): TGTGCCAGCAGTACCAGGACAGGAGAGCGGTTCTTC. The gene calls are TRBV27 and TRBJ2-1, with 7 bases that match TRBD1. The germline CDR1 and CDR2 sequences are MNHEY and SMNVEV (reference sequence). The CDR3 length is 12 residues.

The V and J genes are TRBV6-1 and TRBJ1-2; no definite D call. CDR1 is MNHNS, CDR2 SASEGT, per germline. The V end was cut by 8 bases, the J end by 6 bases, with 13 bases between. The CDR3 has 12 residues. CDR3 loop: CASGGLEHGYTF. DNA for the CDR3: TGTGCCAGCGGTGGCCTGGAGCATGGCTACACCTTC.

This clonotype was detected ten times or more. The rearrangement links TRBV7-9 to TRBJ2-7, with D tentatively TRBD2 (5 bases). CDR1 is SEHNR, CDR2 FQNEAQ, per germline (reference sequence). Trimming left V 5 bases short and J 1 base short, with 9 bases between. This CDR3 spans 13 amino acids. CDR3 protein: CASSPPGSYEQYF. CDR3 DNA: TGTGCCAGCAGCCCGCCGGGGTCCTACGAGCAGTACTTC.

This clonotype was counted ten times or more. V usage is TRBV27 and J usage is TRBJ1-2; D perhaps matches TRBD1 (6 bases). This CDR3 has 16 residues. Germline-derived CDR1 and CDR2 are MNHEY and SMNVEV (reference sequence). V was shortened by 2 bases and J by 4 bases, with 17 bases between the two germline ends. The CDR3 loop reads CASSLSLTGAPYGYTF. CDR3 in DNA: TGTGCCAGCAGTTTAAGCTTGACGGGGGCGCCCTATGGCTACACCTTC.

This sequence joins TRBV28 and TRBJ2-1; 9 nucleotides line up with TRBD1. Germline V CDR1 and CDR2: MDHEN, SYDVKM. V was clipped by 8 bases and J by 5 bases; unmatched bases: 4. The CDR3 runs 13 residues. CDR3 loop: CASGQGTDNEQFF. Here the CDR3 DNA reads TGTGCCAGCGGACAGGGGACTGACAATGAGCAGTTCTTC.

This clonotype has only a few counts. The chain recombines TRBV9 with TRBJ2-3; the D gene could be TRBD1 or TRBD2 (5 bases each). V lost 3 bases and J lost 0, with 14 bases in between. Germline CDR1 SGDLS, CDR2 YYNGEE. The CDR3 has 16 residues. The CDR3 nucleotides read TGTGCCAGCAGCGCCCGACCCGGGACGAGCACAGATACGCAGTATTTT. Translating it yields CASSARPGTSTDTQYF.

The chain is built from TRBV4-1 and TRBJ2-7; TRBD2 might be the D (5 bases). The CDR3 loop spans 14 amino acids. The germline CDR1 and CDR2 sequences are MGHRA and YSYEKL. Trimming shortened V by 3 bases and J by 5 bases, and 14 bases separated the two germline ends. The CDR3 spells CASSQPEGWNEQYF. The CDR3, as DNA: TGCGCCAGCAGCCAGCCAGAGGGCTGGAACGAGCAGTACTTC.

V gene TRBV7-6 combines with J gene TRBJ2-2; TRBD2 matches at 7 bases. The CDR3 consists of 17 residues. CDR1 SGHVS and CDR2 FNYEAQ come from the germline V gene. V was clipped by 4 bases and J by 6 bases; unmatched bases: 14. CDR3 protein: CASSSTFAGASPGELFF. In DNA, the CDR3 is TGTGCCAGCAGCTCGACGTTTGCGGGAGCAAGCCCCGGGGAGCTGTTTTTT.

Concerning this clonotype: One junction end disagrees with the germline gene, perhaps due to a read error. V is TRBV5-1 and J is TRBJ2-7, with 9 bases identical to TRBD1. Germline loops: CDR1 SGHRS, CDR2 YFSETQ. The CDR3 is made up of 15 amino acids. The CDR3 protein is CASSPTGGEIHERYF. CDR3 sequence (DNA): TGCGCCAGCAGTCCTACAGGGGGCGAAATCCACGAGCGGTACTTC.